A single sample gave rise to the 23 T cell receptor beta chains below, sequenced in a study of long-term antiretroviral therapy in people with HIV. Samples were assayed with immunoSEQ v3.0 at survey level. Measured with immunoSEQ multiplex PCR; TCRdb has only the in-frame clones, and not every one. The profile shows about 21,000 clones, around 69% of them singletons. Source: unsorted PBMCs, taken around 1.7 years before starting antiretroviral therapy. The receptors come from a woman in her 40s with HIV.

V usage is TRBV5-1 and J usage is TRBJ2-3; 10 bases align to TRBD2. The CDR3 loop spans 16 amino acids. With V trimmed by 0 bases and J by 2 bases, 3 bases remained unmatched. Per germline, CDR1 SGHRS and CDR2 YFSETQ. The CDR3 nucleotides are TGCGCCAGCAGCTTGGTAGCGGGGGGAACCACAGATACGCAGTATTTT. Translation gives CASSLVAGGTTDTQYF.

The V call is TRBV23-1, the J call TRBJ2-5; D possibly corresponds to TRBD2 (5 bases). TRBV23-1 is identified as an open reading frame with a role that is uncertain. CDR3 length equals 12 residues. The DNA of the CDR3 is TGCGTCCTGACGGACTCCCAAGAGACCCAGTACTTC. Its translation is CVLTDSQETQYF.

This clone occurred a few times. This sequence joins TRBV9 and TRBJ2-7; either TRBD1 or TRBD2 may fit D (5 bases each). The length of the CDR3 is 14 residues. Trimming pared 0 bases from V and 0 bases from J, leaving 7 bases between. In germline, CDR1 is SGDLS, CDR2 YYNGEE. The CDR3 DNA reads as TGTGCCAGCAGCGTAGTGGGGGACTCCTACGAGCAGTACTTC. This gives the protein CASSVVGDSYEQYF.

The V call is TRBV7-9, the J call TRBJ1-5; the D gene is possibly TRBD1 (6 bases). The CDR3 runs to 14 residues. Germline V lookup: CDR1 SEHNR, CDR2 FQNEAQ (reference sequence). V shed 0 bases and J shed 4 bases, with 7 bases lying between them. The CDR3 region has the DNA TGTGCCAGCAGCTTAGCGGACAGTAATCAGCCCCAGCATTTT. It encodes CASSLADSNQPQHF.

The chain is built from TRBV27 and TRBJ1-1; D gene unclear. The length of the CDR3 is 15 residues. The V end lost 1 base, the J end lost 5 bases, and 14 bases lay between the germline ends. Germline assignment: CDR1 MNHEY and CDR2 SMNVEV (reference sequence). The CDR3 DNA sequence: TGTGCCAGCAGTTTATTAGGTATTGGGGAGACTGAAGCTTTCTTT. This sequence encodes CASSLLGIGETEAFF.

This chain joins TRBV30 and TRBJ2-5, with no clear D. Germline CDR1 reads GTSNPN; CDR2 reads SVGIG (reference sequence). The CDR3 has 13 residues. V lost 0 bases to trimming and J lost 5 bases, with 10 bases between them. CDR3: CAWSVLVLETQYF. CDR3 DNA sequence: TGTGCCTGGAGTGTACTCGTTCTGGAGACCCAGTACTTC.

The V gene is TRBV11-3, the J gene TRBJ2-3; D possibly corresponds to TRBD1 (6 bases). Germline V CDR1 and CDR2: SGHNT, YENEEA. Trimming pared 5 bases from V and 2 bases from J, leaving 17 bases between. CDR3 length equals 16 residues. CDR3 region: CASSPGTLNYTDTQYF. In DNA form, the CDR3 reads TGTGCCAGCAGCCCAGGGACACTCAACTACACAGATACGCAGTATTTT.

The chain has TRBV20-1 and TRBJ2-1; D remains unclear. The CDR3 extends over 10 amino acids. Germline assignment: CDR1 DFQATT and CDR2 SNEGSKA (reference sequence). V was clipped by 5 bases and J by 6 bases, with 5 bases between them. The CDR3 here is CSALGNEQFF. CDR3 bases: TGCAGTGCTTTGGGCAATGAGCAGTTCTTC.

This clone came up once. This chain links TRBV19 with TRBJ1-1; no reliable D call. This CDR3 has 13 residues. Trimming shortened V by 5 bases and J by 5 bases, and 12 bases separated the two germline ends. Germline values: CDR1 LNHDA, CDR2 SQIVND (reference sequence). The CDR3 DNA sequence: TGTGCCAGTAGTTTGAGGGTGTGGACTGAAGCTTTCTTT. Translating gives CASSLRVWTEAFF.

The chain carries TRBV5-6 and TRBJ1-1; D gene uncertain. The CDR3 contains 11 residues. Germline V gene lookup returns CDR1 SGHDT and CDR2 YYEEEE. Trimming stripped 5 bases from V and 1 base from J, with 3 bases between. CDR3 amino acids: CASRPNTEAFF. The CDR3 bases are TGTGCCAGCAGACCGAACACTGAAGCTTTCTTT.

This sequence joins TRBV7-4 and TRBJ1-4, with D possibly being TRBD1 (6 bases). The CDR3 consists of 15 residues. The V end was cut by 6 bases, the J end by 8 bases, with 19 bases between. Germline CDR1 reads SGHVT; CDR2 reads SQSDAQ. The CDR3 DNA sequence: TGTGCCAGCAGTTATTACAGGGTGGTGGGGGAAAAACTGTTTTTT. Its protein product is CASSYYRVVGEKLFF.

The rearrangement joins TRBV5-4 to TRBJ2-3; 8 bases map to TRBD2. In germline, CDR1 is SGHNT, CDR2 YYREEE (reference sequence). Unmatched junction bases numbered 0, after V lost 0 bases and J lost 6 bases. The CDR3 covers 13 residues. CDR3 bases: TGTGCCAGCAGCTTGGGGACTAGCGATACGCAGTATTTT. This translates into CASSLGTSDTQYF.

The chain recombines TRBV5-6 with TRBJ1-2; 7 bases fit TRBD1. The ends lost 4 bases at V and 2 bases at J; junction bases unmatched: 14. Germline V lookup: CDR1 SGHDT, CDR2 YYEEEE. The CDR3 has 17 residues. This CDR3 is CASSPPGEGQRNYGYTF. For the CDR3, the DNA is TGTGCCAGCAGCCCCCCCGGGGAGGGACAGAGGAACTATGGCTACACCTTC.

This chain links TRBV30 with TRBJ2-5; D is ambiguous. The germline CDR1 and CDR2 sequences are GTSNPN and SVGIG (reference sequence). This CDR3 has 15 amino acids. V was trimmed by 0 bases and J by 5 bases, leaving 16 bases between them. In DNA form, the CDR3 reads TGTGCCTGGAGTGTAGGGTCGCAGGTAGAGGAGACCCAGTACTTC. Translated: CAWSVGSQVEETQYF. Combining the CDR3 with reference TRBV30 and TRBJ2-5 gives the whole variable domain SQTIHQWPATLVQPVGSPLSLECTVEGTSNPNLYWYRQAAGRGLQLLFYSVGIGQISSEVPQNLSASRPQDRQFILSSKKLLLSDSGFYLCAWSVGSQVEETQYFGPGTRLLVL.

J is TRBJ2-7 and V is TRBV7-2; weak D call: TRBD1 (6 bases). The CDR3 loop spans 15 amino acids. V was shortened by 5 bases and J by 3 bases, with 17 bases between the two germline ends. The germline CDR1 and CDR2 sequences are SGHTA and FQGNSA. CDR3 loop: CASSRTRQDLYEQYF. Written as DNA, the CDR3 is TGTGCCAGCAGCCGAACGAGACAGGACCTCTACGAGCAGTACTTC. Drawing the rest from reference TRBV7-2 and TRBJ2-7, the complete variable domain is GAGVSQSPSNKVTEKGKDVELRCDPISGHTALYWYRQSLGQGLEFLIYFQGNSAPDKSGLPSDRFSAERTGGSVSTLTIQRTQQEDSAVYLCASSRTRQDLYEQYFGPGTRLTVT.

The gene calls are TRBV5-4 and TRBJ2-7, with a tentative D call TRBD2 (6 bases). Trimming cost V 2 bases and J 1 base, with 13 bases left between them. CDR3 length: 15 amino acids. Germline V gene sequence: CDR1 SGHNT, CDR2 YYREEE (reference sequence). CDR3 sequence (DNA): TGTGCCAGCAGCTTACGGAGGGCATCTTCCTACGAGCAGTACTTC. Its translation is CASSLRRASSYEQYF. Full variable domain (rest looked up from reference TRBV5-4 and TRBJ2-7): ETGVTQSPTHLIKTRGQQVTLRCSSQSGHNTVSWYQQALGQGPQFIFQYYREEENGRGNFPPRFSGLQFPNYSSELNVNALELDDSALYLCASSLRRASSYEQYFGPGTRLTVT.

The CDR3 bases are TGTGCCAGCAGTTCACAGGGGGCTGTTAGGAACACTGAAGCTTTCTTT. Translated: CASSSQGAVRNTEAFF. The chain has TRBV27 and TRBJ1-1; 9 bases align to TRBD1. Germline trimming cut 4 bases from V and 1 base from J; bases unmatched to any gene: 7. The CDR3 has 16 residues. Germline CDR1 reads MNHEY; CDR2 reads SMNVEV (reference sequence).

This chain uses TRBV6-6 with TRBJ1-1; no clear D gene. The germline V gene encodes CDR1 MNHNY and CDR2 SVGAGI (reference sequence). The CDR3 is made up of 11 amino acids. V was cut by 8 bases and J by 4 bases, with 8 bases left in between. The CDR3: CASRDRTEAFF. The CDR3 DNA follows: TGTGCCAGCCGAGACCGCACTGAAGCTTTCTTT.

The CDR3 DNA reads as TGTGCCAGCAGTTTGGCAGTCCTCAATGAGCAGTTCTTC. This sequence encodes CASSLAVLNEQFF. This chain connects TRBV27 to TRBJ2-1, with unresolved D. The CDR3 consists of 13 residues. Trimming cost V 3 bases and J 6 bases, with 9 bases left between them. Germline V CDR1 and CDR2: MNHEY, SMNVEV (reference sequence).

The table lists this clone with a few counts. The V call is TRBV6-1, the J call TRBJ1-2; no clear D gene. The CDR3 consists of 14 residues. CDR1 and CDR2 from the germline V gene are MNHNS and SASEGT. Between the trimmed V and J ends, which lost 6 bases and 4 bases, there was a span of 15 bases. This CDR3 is CASSPRTDIYGYTF. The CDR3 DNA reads TGTGCCAGCAGCCCCAGGACGGATATCTATGGCTACACCTTC.

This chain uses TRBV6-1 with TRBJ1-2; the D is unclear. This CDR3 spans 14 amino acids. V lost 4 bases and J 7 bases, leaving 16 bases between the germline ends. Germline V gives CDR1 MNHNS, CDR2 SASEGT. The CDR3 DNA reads TGTGCCAGCAGTGTTCGGGCCGGGATCTCTGGCTACACCTTC. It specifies CASSVRAGISGYTF.

DNA of the CDR3: TGTGCCAGCAGGGATGGGACAGGGAATTCACCCCTCCACTTT. Translated, it gives CASRDGTGNSPLHF. This chain connects TRBV2 to TRBJ1-6, with 9 bases lining up with TRBD1. Unmatched junction bases numbered 4, after V lost 6 bases and J lost 7 bases. Germline V gene lookup returns CDR1 SNHLY and CDR2 FYNNEI. The CDR3 sequence is 14 residues long.

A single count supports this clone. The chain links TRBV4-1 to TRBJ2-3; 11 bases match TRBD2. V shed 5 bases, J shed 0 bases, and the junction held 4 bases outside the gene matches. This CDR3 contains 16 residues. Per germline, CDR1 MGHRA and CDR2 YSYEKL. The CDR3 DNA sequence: TGCGCCAGCAGCTCGCGGACTAGCGGGAGCACAGATACGCAGTATTTT. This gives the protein CASSSRTSGSTDTQYF.